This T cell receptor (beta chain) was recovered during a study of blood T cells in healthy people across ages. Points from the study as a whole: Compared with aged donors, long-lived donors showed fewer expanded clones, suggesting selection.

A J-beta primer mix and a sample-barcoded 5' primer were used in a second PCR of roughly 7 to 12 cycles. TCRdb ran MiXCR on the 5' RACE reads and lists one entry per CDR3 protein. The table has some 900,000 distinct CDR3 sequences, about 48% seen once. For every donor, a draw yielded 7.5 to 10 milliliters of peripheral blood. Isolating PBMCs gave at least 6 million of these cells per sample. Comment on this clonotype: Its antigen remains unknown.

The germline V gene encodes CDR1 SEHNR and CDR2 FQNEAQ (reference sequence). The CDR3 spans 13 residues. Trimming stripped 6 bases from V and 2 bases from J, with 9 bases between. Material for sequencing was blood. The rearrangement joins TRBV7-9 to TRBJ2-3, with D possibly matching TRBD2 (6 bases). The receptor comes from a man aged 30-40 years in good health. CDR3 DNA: TGTGCCAGCAGGGGGACTGTCACAGATACGCAGTATTTT. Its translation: CASRGTVTDTQYF.